The clone carrying this T cell receptor (beta chain) was seen a handful of times. These data originate in a study of early T cells in non-severe SARS-CoV-2 infection. Individual cDNA molecules received unique molecular identifiers. TCRdb ran MiXCR on the 5' RACE reads and lists one entry per CDR3 protein. The data contain under 40,000 distinct CDR3 sequences, approximately 6.1% of them singletons. The CDR3 contains 11 residues. The specimen was whole blood. The clonotype comes from an adult who was a healthcare worker with PCR-confirmed SARS-CoV-2 infection or an uninfected control (not recorded which). The V gene is TRBV21-1, the J gene TRBJ2-2; the listed D gene, TRBD1, was not tested against the DNA. TRBV21-1 is described as a pseudogene. The CDR3 is CAPRRVGELFF. In DNA form, the CDR3 reads TGTGCCCCCCGCCGGGTGGGGGAGCTGTTTTTT.